The rows below give T cell receptor beta chains drawn from one sample of a study of ipilimumab plus nivolumab after autologous stem cell transplantation. The protocol was immunoSEQ multiplex PCR, while the TCRdb copy is restricted to in-frame clones and leaves out a portion. In the table there are under 2,000 clones, around nine tenths of which are singletons. Source: PBMCs, taken in a trial of ipilimumab plus nivolumab as post-transplant consolidation. The receptors here all came from a male donor with multiple myeloma. Each CDR3 is given with its conserved first and last residue.

TRBV9	TRBJ1-2	13	CASSAMRNYGYTF
TRBV7-9	TRBJ1-3	13	CASSFTEGNTIYF
TRBV27	TRBJ1-1	15	CASSLTIYQSPEAFF
TRBV7-3	TRBJ1-5	12	CASSFPGQPQHF
TRBV30	TRBJ1-4	14	CAWSAARTNEKLFF
TRBV6-6	TRBJ2-7	15	CASSYAGTGAFEQYF
TRBV15	TRBJ1-5	15	CATSKATESNQPQHF
TRBV29-1	TRBJ2-1	14	CSVDNPRAYNEQFF
TRBV5-6	TRBJ1-2	14	CASSLVQRHYGYTF
TRBV27	TRBJ2-3	15	CASSFSPTSTDTQYF
TRBV7-2	TRBJ2-3	16	CASSMMTSGSGDTQYF
TRBV13	TRBJ1-5	17	CASSRRTNMGGNQPQHF